The rows below give T cell receptor beta chains drawn from one sample of a study of cytomegalovirus exposure and HLA in healthy donors. Sequenced by immunoSEQ multiplex PCR; TCRdb stores in-frame clones only, minus some. This sample has roughly 100,000 clones, with roughly four fifths found just once. Sample: PBMCs. The receptors here all came from a man aged 40-50 years in good health and CMV-seronegative. The CDR3 runs from the conserved cysteine through the conserved F or W. A D gene is named only where the DNA matches it firmly. Size is omitted from some rows. Given values are once, few, many or a class for expanded clones.

TRBJ2-2 | TRBV7-9 | TRBD2 | - | CASSLVRLRLAKNTGELFF | TGTGCCAGCAGCTTAGTACGGCTTCGACTAGCGAAGAACACCGGGGAGCTGTTTTTT
TRBJ1-1 | TRBV29-1 | - | - | CSARTTEAFF | TGCAGCGCGCGGACAACTGAAGCTTTCTTT
TRBJ1-4 | TRBV4-2 | TRBD1 | - | CASSQGGTGVEKLFF | TGTGCCAGCAGCCAAGGGGGGACAGGGGTTGAAAAACTGTTTTTT
TRBJ2-3 | TRBV11-2 | - | - | CASSSFQGRAQYF | TGTGCCAGCAGCTCCTTCCAGGGTCGGGCGCAGTATTTT
TRBJ2-7 | TRBV11-2 | TRBD1 | - | CASSPGTAYEQYF | TGTGCCAGCAGCCCAGGGACAGCTTACGAGCAGTACTTC
TRBJ1-3 | TRBV25-1 | - | - | CASSDHTGYSGNTIYF | TGTGCCAGCAGTGATCATACAGGATACTCTGGAAACACCATATATTTT
TRBJ1-5 | TRBV2 | TRBD1 | - | CASSAGTGRNQPQHF | TGTGCCAGCAGTGCCGGGACAGGAAGAAATCAGCCCCAGCATTTT
TRBJ2-1 | TRBV6-5 | TRBD1 | few | CASRERQGDNEQFF | TGTGCCAGCAGGGAAAGACAGGGGGACAATGAGCAGTTCTTC
TRBJ2-7 | TRBV15 | TRBD2 | - | CATSRGLAGEYEQYF | TGTGCCACCAGCAGAGGACTAGCGGGGGAGTACGAGCAGTACTTC
TRBJ2-7 | TRBV4-1 | - | - | CASSQVTNYPSYEQYF | TGCGCCAGCAGCCAAGTAACAAACTACCCCTCCTACGAGCAGTACTTC
TRBJ2-2 | TRBV9 | TRBD2 | - | CASGGLANTGELFF | TGTGCCAGCGGTGGACTAGCGAACACCGGGGAGCTGTTTTTT